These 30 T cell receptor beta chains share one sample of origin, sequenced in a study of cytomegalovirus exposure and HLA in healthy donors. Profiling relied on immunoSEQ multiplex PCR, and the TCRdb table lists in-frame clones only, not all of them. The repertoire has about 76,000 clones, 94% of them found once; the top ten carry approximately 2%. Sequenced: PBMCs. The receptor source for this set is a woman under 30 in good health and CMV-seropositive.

CDR3 sequence reads: CASRNLAGALQETQYF. DNA of the CDR3: TGTGCCAGCAGAAACCTAGCGGGAGCGCTCCAAGAGACCCAGTACTTC. This chain connects TRBV27 to TRBJ2-5; 10 nucleotides align to TRBD2. V was pared by 6 bases and J by 1 base, with 8 bases of the junction left unmatched. CDR1 is MNHEY and CDR2 is SMNVEV in the germline V gene (reference sequence). CDR3 size: 16 residues.

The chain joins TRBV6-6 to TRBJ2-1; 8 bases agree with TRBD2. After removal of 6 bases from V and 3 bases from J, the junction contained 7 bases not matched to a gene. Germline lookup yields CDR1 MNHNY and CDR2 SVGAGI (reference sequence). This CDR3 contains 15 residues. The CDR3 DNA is TGTGCCAGCAGGGAGGGACTAGTGGGCTACAATGAGCAGTTCTTC. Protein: CASREGLVGYNEQFF.

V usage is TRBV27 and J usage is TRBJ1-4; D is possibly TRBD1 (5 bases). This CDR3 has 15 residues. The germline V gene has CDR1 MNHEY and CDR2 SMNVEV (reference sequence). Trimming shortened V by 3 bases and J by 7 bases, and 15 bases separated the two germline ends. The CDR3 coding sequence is TGTGCCAGCAGTTTGGCAGGGCGGTTCGGTGAAAAACTGTTTTTT. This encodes CASSLAGRFGEKLFF.

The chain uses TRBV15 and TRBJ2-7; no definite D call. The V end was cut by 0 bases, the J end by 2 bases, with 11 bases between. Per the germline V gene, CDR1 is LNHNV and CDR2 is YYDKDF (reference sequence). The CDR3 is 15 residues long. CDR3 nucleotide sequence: TGTGCCACCAGCAGAGATCGAGCGCGAACCTACGAGCAGTACTTC. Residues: CATSRDRARTYEQYF.

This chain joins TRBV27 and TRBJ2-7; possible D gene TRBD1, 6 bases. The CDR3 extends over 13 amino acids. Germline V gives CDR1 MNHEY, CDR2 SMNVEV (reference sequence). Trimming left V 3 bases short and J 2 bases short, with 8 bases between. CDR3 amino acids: CASSFQGTYEQYF. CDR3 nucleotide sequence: TGTGCCAGCAGTTTCCAGGGGACCTACGAGCAGTACTTC.

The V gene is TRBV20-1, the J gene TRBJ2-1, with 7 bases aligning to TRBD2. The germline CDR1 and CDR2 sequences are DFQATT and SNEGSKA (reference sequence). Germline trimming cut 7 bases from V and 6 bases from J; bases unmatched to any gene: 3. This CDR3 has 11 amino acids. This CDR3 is CSVASGNEQFF. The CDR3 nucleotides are TGCAGTGTGGCTAGCGGCAATGAGCAGTTCTTC.

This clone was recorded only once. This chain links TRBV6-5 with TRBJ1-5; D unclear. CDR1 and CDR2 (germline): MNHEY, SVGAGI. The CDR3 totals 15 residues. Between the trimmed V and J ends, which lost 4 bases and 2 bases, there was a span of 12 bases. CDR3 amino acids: CASSSLAGGNQPQHF. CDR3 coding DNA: TGTGCCAGCAGTTCCCTAGCTGGGGGCAATCAGCCCCAGCATTTT.

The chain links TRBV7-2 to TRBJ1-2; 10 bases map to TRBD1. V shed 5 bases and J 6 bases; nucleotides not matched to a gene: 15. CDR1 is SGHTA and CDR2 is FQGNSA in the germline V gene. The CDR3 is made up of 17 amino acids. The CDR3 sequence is CASSAEPSGTGAHGYTF. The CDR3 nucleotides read TGTGCCAGCAGCGCCGAGCCCTCCGGGACAGGGGCCCATGGCTACACCTTC.

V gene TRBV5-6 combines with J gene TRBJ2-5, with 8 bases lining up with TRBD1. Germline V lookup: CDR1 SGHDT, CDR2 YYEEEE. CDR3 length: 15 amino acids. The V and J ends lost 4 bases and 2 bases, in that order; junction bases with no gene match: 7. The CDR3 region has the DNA TGTGCCAGCAGCCAAGGGGACAGGTTACAAGAGACCCAGTACTTC. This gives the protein CASSQGDRLQETQYF.

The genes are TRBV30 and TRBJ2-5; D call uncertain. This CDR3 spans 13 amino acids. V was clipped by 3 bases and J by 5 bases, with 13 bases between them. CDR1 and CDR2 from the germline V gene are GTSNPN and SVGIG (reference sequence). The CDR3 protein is CAWRLRGAETQYF. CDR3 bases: TGTGCCTGGAGACTTCGAGGTGCCGAGACCCAGTACTTC.

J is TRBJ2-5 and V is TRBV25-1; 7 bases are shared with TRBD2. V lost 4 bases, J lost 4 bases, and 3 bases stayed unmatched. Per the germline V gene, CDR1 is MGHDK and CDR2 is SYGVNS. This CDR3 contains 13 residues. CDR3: CASSASGAETQYF. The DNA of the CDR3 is TGTGCCAGCAGTGCTAGCGGAGCAGAGACCCAGTACTTC.

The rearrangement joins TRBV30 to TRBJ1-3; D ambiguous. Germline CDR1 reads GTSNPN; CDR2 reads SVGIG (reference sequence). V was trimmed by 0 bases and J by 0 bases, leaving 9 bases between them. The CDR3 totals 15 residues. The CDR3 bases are TGTGCCTGGAGTGTAACACGATCCTCTGGAAACACCATATATTTT. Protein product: CAWSVTRSSGNTIYF.

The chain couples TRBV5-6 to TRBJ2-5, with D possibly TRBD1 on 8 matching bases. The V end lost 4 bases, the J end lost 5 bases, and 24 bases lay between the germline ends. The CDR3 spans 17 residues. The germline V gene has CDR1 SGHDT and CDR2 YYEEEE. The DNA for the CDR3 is TGTGCCAGCAGCCAACCACAGGGGGGGCAGGGTAGCGAGACCCAGTACTTC. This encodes CASSQPQGGQGSETQYF. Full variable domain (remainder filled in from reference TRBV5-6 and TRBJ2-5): DAGVTQSPTHLIKTRGQQVTLRCSPKSGHDTVSWYQQALGQGPQFIFQYYEEEERQRGNFPDRFSGHQFPNYSSELNVNALLLGDSALYLCASSQPQGGQGSETQYFGPGTRLLVL.

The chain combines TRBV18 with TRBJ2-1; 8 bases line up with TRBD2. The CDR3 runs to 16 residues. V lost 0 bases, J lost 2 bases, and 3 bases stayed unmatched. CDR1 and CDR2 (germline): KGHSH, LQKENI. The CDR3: CASSPPGLVAYNEQFF. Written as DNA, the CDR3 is TGTGCCAGCTCACCACCGGGACTAGTTGCCTACAATGAGCAGTTCTTC.

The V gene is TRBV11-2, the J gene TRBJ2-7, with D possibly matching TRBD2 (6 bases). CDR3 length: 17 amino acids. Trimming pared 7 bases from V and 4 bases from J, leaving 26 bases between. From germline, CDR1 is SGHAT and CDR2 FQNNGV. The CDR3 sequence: CASTLSRDGSELYEQYF. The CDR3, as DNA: TGTGCCAGCACCCTTAGTAGGGACGGGAGTGAGTTATACGAGCAGTACTTC.

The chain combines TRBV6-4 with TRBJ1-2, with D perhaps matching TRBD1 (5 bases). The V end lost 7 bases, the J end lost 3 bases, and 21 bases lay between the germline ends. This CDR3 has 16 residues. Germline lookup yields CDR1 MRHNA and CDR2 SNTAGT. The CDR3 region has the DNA TGTGCCAGCACCGGCCGTGCTCAGGGATTCGACTATGGCTACACCTTC. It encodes CASTGRAQGFDYGYTF.

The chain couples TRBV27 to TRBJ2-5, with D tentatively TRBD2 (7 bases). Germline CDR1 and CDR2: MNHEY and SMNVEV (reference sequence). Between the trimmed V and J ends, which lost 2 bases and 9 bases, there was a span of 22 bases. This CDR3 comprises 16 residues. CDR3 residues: CASSLRGLRGPGAQYF. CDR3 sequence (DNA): TGTGCCAGCAGTTTACGGGGACTACGGGGGCCGGGGGCCCAGTACTTC.

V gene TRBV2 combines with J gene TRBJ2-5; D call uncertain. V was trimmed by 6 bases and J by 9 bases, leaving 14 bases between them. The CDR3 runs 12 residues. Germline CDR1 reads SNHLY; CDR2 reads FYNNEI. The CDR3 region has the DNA TGTGCCAGCAGCCCCGACAATTCTCCCCAGTACTTC. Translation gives CASSPDNSPQYF.

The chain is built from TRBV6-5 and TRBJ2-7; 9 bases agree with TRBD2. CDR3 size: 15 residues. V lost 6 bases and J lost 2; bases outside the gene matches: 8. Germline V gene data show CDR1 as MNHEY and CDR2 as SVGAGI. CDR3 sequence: CASSTSGGSPYEQYF. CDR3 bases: TGTGCCAGCAGCACCAGCGGGGGGTCTCCCTACGAGCAGTACTTC.

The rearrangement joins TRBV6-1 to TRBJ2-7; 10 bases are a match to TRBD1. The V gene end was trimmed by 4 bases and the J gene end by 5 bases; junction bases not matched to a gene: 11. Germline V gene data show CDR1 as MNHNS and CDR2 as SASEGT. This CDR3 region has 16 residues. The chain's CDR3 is CASSGGSGTGADEQYF. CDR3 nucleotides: TGTGCCAGCAGTGGTGGGTCCGGGACAGGGGCAGACGAGCAGTACTTC.

The CDR3 coding sequence is TGTGCCAGTAGTATAGAGGGCGGGGTTTTAGGCACAGATACGCAGTATTTT. Translating gives CASSIEGGVLGTDTQYF. This chain uses TRBV19 with TRBJ2-3; maybe TRBD2 (6 bases). Trimming left V 0 bases short and J 1 base short, with 14 bases between. Per germline, CDR1 LNHDA and CDR2 SQIVND (reference sequence). CDR3 length: 17 residues.

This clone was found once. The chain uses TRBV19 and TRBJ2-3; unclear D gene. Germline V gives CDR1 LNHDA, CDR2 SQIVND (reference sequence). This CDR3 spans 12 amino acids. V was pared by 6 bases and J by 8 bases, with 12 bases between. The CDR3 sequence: CASREWPGTQYF. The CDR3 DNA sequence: TGTGCCAGTAGAGAATGGCCGGGTACGCAGTATTTT. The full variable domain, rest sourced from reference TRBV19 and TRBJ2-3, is DGGITQSPKYLFRKEGQNVTLSCEQNLNHDAMYWYRQDPGQGLRLIYYSQIVNDFQKGDIAEGYSVSREKKESFPLTVTSAQKNPTAFYLCASREWPGTQYFGPGTRLTVL.

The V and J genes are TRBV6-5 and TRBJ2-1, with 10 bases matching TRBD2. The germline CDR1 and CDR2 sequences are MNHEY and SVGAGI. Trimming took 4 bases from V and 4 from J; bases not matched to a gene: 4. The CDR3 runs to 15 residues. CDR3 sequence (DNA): TGTGCCAGCAGTTCGGGACTAGCGCGTTACAATGAGCAGTTCTTC. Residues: CASSSGLARYNEQFF.

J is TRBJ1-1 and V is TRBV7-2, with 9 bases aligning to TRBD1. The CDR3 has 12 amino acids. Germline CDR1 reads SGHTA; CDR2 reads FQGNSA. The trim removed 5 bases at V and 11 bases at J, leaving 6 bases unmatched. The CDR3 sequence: CASSGTGTGAFF. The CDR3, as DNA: TGTGCCAGCAGCGGGACAGGGACGGGCGCTTTCTTT.

Here the CDR3 reads CASSSGLPAGYGYTF. CDR3 nucleotides: TGCGCCAGCAGCTCCGGACTACCCGCTGGCTATGGCTACACCTTC. This chain connects TRBV5-1 to TRBJ1-2; D not certain. This CDR3 is 15 amino acids long. V lost 3 bases and J lost 4, with 16 bases in between. Germline lookup yields CDR1 SGHRS and CDR2 YFSETQ.

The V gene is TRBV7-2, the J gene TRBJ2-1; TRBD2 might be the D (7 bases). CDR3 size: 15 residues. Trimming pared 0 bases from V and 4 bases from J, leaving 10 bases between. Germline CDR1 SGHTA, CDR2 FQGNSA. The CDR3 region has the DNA TGTGCCAGCAGCTTAGCGGGGGGGCCTTACAATGAGCAGTTCTTC. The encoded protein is CASSLAGGPYNEQFF.

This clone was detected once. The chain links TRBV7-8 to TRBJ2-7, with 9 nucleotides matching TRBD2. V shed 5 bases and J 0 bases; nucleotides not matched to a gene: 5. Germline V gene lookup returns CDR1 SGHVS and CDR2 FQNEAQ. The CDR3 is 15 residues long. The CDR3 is CASSPLAGSSYEQYF. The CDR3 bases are TGTGCCAGCAGCCCTCTAGCGGGGAGCTCCTACGAGCAGTACTTC.

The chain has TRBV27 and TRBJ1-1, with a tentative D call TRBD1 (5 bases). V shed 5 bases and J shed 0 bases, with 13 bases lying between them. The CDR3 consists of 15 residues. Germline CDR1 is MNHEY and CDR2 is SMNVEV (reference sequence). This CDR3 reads CASSPRGIMNTEAFF. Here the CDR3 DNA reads TGTGCCAGCAGTCCACGGGGGATCATGAACACTGAAGCTTTCTTT.

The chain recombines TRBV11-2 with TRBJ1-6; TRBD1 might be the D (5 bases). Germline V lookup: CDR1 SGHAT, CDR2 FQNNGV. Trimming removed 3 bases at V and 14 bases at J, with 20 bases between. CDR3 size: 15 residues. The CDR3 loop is CASSLDIVSTIALHF. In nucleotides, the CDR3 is TGTGCCAGCAGCTTGGACATAGTATCAACAATCGCCCTCCACTTT.

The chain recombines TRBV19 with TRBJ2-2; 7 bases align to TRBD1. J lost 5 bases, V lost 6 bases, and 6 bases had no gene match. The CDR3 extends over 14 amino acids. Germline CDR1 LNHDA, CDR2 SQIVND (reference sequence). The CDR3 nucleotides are TGTGCCAGTAGGATGGACAGGCTAACCGGGGAGCTGTTTTTT. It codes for CASRMDRLTGELFF.